This record looks at one TCR beta chain sequence and its context. This clone's antigen is unknown. No base quality information exists; no much larger clone differs at one position. This sample is drawn from a study of cytomegalovirus exposure and HLA in healthy donors (dated by TCRdb to about 2017). Background for the entire study: An earlier analysis of several hundred of the donors reported 276 Gb of sequence data and some 100 million unique TCR beta sequences from 150 million to 200 million T cells. About 300 gigabases of sequencing data and approximately 93 million unique TCR sequences were included in an early release covering about 600 HLA-typed donors. Of the approximately 400 genotyped donors, about 80% fell in the genetic ancestry cluster associated with self-reported Caucasian donors. The aim of the study was to test whether cataloging public T cell receptors could identify signatures of past pathogen exposure. The study profiled the T cell repertoires of hundreds of subjects by immunosequencing and related them to cytomegalovirus serostatus. Along with the roughly 700-subject first cohort, a separate validation cohort of around 110 different subjects was used. To predict cytomegalovirus infection status, the study brought together high-throughput TCR immunosequencing, statistical association of individual TCRs with disease status, and machine learning. A later analysis re-analyzed previously published TCR beta repertoires from several hundred donors and added high-resolution HLA genotyping to study TCR occurrence patterns. Rather than drawing on any new phenotypic data, the later analysis identified candidate immune exposures from TCR beta sequences and the way those sequences occurred across donors. To decide whether each TCR beta V gene segment behaved as functional or pseudogenic, an earlier analysis of some 600 of the donors relied on high-throughput TCR beta sequencing. Alongside the repertoire data, information on donor age, sex, ethnicity and CMV serostatus was compiled. A later genetic analysis used genome-wide SNP genotypes for about 65% of the roughly 670 donors, treating that subset as a discovery cohort. All discovery cohort repertoires had been generated using a single sequencing platform. HLA typing included class I and class II loci at four-digit resolution. The number of typed donors differed by locus: 629-630 for A, B, C, DRB1 and DQB1; 500 to 550 for DQA1; some 610 for DPA1; and roughly 450 for DPB1. Four to six DR-DQ haplotypes were handled as single units for association and clustering, since linkage in the cohort was strong. Among under 450 genotyped donors of the cohort, an average of approximately 230,000 unique TCR beta nucleotide sequences were sequenced per donor, around 20% of them non-productive. General study outcomes and caveats: In a later genetic analysis, a missense DCLRE1C variant was associated with V-gene and J-gene trimming of TCR beta chains, and the association was replicated in an independent cohort. Correlated functional status among segregating V segments might reflect linkage disequilibrium, but an unknown experimental factor could not be ruled out. According to the authors, the approach could potentially be generalized to other disease states and immunological phenotypes. At a false discovery rate of 0.05, a later analysis linked 16,951 TCR beta sequences to specific HLA alleles. According to a later analysis, TCR association rates differed among HLA loci, with DRB1 alleles showing the most associated TCRs and HLA-C alleles showing the fewest. Because counts were too low, roughly 16 rarely observed V segments, including chromosome 9 orphons, were excluded from the earlier analysis of around 640 of the donors. Because the 87-base-pair reads could not distinguish some IMGT-functional V segments, including TRBV6-2 and TRBV6-3, those segments were excluded. Several of the top co-occurrence clusters appeared to be linked to parvovirus B19, influenza, CMV and Epstein-Barr virus, according to a later analysis. In both the original and validation cohorts, the classifier was reported to diagnose cytomegalovirus status with high specificity and sensitivity. A further reported finding was that TCR beta sequences accurately predicted the HLA-A and HLA-B alleles for most subjects in the first cohort. The only immune exposure information available for the cohort was CMV serostatus. According to a later analysis, most CMV-associated TCR beta chains appeared to be HLA-restricted, and the HLA associations seemed to be driven largely by CMV exposure. A cluster of highly shared sequence variants was judged likely to be a technical artifact of the sequencing pipeline. Three of the identified cytomegalovirus-associated TCR beta chains were confirmed in vitro to be specific for cytomegalovirus antigens. The study gave a list of around 170 TCR beta chains associated with cytomegalovirus. Because some donors lacked HLA typing at each locus, the association tests relied only on the typed subset. In a later genetic analysis, fewer N-insertions in productive TCRs were reported among donors in an Asian-associated ancestry cluster than the roughly 700-donor mean. Most TCR sequences were observed very rarely across donors, whereas some public TCRs were present in many individuals. The presence/absence analyses assumed that sequencing depth was roughly uniform across donors, and that assumption may not be true. Assigning TCR associations to individual alleles was difficult when HLA alleles, especially DR and DQ, strongly co-occurred. Compared with equally common non-associated chains, HLA-associated TCR beta chains in a later analysis were more clonally expanded and had lower generation probabilities. An earlier analysis of approximately 600 of the donors showed that most TCR beta V segments appeared in productive rearrangements either about 87% or about 30% of the time, which broadly matched IMGT annotations. Only TCR beta chains were sequenced in this cohort, and the absence of alpha or paired-chain data limited detectable features.

The junction carries 9 bases between V and J, which are trimmed by 0 bases and 5 bases respectively. From cysteine to phenylalanine, the CDR3 is 14 amino acids long. Kept here is only the CDR3 DNA, which spans 42 bases and is read in frame from base 1. The germline V gene (reference sequence) provides CDR1 WNHNN and CDR2 SYGVQD. The cohort consisted of some 730 healthy bone marrow donors. At the time of sampling, all cohort members were nominally healthy, though unrecorded immune exposures were likely present. The donor tested CMV seropositive, placing the donor among the approximately 290 seropositive members of the cohort. A peripheral blood sample was collected from each donor, and TCR beta sequencing was performed on peripheral blood mononuclear cells. Genomic DNA extraction from the blood cell samples was performed with the Qiagen DNeasy Blood Extraction Kit. The receptor library was made with the immunoSEQ multiplex PCR assay. The multiplex PCR relied on a mix of 60 forward primers for TCR Vbeta segments and 13 reverse primers for TCR Jbeta segments. The CDR3 region of rearranged TCR beta genes was amplified from genomic DNA by a multiplex PCR assay. On the Illumina HiSeq System, the amplified TCR beta libraries were sequenced as 87-base-pair reads. Turning to the authors' computational methods: Across the roughly 670 repertoires, a later analysis counted 78 million or so unique TCR beta chains, some 11 million of which were shared by at least two donors. Raw reads were error-corrected and collapsed into unique sequences with a nearest-neighbor algorithm that merged closely related sequences to remove PCR and sequencing errors. Alignment of CDR3 sequences to IMGT reference sequences was used to assign V, D and J gene segments. Each retained sequence needed at least a six-nucleotide match to both a V gene segment and a J gene segment. Rearrangements were classified as productive when the CDR3 lacked stop codons and remained in frame with V and J, and all other rearrangements were classified as non-productive. CDR3 was defined by IMGT convention, running from the second conserved V-encoded cysteine to the conserved J-encoded phenylalanine. Sequences without an unambiguous match to a single V gene segment were excluded from the earlier analysis of 587 of the donors. An earlier analysis of several hundred of the donors classified V segments as functional when productive rearrangements were above 56.7% and as segregating when the standard deviation between donors was above 5%. A statistical classification framework was built for diagnosing cytomegalovirus status from the catalog of TCR beta chain sequences. In a later analysis, TCR nucleotide sequences were compared against IMGT/GENE-DB human TR gene sequences so that V and J genes could be assigned. In a later analysis, CDR3 sequences and most-parsimonious VDJ recombination scenarios were assigned using the TCRdist pipeline. A later analysis defined each TCR beta chain by its CDR3 amino acid sequence plus V-gene family, and excluded reads lacking a unique V-gene family. In a later analysis, 500 to 650 highly shared, low-generation-probability nucleotide sequences were removed to address suspected cross-contamination and a sequencing artifact. In a later analysis, a clonal expansion index was calculated for each public chain from normalized within-repertoire ranks of inferred template counts. In a later analysis, generation probabilities were computed with a VDJ recombination model fitted to out-of-frame rearrangements, and the resulting probabilities were checked against IGoR. A later analysis scored TCR-TCR, TCR-HLA and TCR-CMV co-occurrence with hypergeometric tests, applying a repertoire-size bias correction to TCR pairs. To estimate false discovery rates, a later analysis permuted the HLA or CMV assignments 20 times. A later analysis grouped co-occurring TCRs with DBSCAN, adding TCRdist sequence similarity when clustering within HLA-allele-positive subsets. Repertoires with fewer than 30,000 or more than 120,000 public chains, plus five repertoires with anomalous nucleotide sharing, were excluded from co-occurrence clustering. The clones in this table, taken by TCRdb from immuneACCESS, are in-frame only. Not every clone is retained; where verified, under half of the shortfall comes from an unresolved V gene, and the cause of the rest is unknown. V and J calls and clone size are given by that table; D and trimming were obtained from the DNA. Present in this sample are about 150,000 clones, 84% of which were seen just once. The ten biggest clones cover about 4.9% of the sample.

This sequence uses TRBV10-1 and TRBJ2-3, with TRBD1 tentatively as D gene (6 bases match). The specimen was PBMCs. The source is a girl aged 5 to 17 in good health and CMV-seropositive. The CDR3 reads as follows: CASSESPGVDTQYF. The DNA reads as follows: TGCGCCAGCAGTGAGTCCCCAGGGGTAGATACGCAGTATTTT.